A selection of T cell receptor beta chains follows, all from one sample in a study of identical twins. TCRdb used MiXCR to reprocess the 5' RACE reads, holding one entry per CDR3 protein. The sample carries 1.5 million to 2 million distinct CDR3 sequences, about 32% recorded once. Sequences were obtained from cord blood. The receptors were sampled from a newborn girl in good health. The CDR3 runs from the conserved cysteine through the conserved F or W. Each record gives: V gene, D gene, clone size, J gene, CDR3 DNA, CDR3 protein. A D gene is named only where the DNA matches it firmly. Clone size, where shown, is once, few, many, or a class for clones that have expanded.

V: TRBV10-3; D: NA; size: NA; J: TRBJ1-1; DNA: TGTGCCATCGCGACGAACACTGAAGCTTTCTTT; CDR3: CAIATNTEAFF
V: TRBV27; D: NA; size: NA; J: TRBJ1-4; DNA: TGTGCCAGCAGTTTTATCATGGGGGCAACTAATGAAAAACTGTTTTTT; CDR3: CASSFIMGATNEKLFF
V: TRBV6-1; D: TRBD1; size: many; J: TRBJ1-5; DNA: TGTGCCAGCAGCGGACAGGGGGGCAATCAGCCCCAGCATTTT; CDR3: CASSGQGGNQPQHF
V: TRBV3-1; D: NA; size: few; J: TRBJ2-1; DNA: TGTGCCAGCAGCCAAGTAGCGTGGTATAATGAGCAGTTCTTC; CDR3: CASSQVAWYNEQFF
V: TRBV12-3/TRBV12-4; D: NA; size: NA; J: TRBJ2-7; DNA: TGTGCCGGCAGAGGTCCAGCCCACGAGCAGTACTTC; CDR3: CAGRGPAHEQYF
V: TRBV7-2; D: TRBD1; size: NA; J: TRBJ1-4; DNA: TGTGCCAGCAGCTTATTAGGACAGGGGCCTGAAAAACTGTTTTTT; CDR3: CASSLLGQGPEKLFF
V: TRBV5-6; D: NA; size: NA; J: TRBJ2-6; DNA: TGTGCCAGCAGCTTAGGACCGCTCTCTGGGGCCAACGTCCTGACTTTC; CDR3: CASSLGPLSGANVLTF
V: TRBV6-1; D: NA; size: NA; J: TRBJ1-5; DNA: TGTGCCAGCAGTGAACGTACAGGGCTTCAGCCCCAGCATTTT; CDR3: CASSERTGLQPQHF
V: TRBV6-6; D: NA; size: NA; J: TRBJ2-1; DNA: TGTGCCAGCAGCCCTACAGGGGGGGTGGTAAATGAGCAGTTCTTC; CDR3: CASSPTGGVVNEQFF
V: TRBV12-3/TRBV12-4; D: TRBD2; size: NA; J: TRBJ2-7; DNA: TGTGCCAGCAGGAAAGCTAGCGGGACCTACGAGCAGTACTTC; CDR3: CASRKASGTYEQYF
V: TRBV21-1; D: NA; size: NA; J: TRBJ1-1; DNA: TGTGCCAGCAGCAACGGACAGGAGAACACTGAAGCTTTCTTT; CDR3: CASSNGQENTEAFF
V: TRBV5-1; D: TRBD1; size: NA; J: TRBJ1-5; DNA: TGCGCCAGTCCCGACAGGGAAAATCAGCCCCAGCATTTT; CDR3: CASPDRENQPQHF
V: TRBV12-3/TRBV12-4; D: TRBD2; size: many; J: TRBJ2-3; DNA: TGCGCCAGCAGCTTCCGACTAGCGGGAGCAGATACGCAGTATTTT; CDR3: CASSFRLAGADTQYF
V: TRBV20-1; D: TRBD1; size: NA; J: TRBJ1-2; DNA: TGCAGTGCTAGCTGGACAGGGGGGCACTATAGCTACACCTTC; CDR3: CSASWTGGHYSYTF
V: TRBV28; D: TRBD2; size: few; J: TRBJ2-7; DNA: TGTGCCAGCACTGGGGGGAGACTAGCGGCCCACTACGAGCAGTACTTC; CDR3: CASTGGRLAAHYEQYF
V: TRBV5-6; D: TRBD1; size: NA; J: TRBJ2-3; DNA: TGTGCCAGCAGCTCACCACAGGGGTACGCAGATACGCAGTATTTT; CDR3: CASSSPQGYADTQYF
V: TRBV20-1; D: NA; size: NA; J: TRBJ1-1; DNA: TGCAGTGCTAGTGACAGGCCTGAAGCTTTCTTT; CDR3: CSASDRPEAFF
V: TRBV24-1; D: NA; size: few; J: TRBJ1-2; DNA: TGTGCCACCAGTGATTTGTGGGGCTACACCTTC; CDR3: CATSDLWGYTF
V: TRBV3-1; D: NA; size: NA; J: TRBJ2-1; DNA: TGTGCCAGCAGCCAAGAGAGACAACCCAATGAGCAGTTCTTC; CDR3: CASSQERQPNEQFF
V: TRBV6-1; D: NA; size: few; J: TRBJ1-5; DNA: TGTGCCAGCGTTATGTCAGGGTCCAATCAGCCCCAGCATTTT; CDR3: CASVMSGSNQPQHF
V: TRBV18; D: NA; size: NA; J: TRBJ2-7; DNA: TGTGCCAGCTCACCTAAGCCCCCTAAGCACGAGCAGTACTTC; CDR3: CASSPKPPKHEQYF
V: TRBV20-1; D: TRBD1; size: NA; J: TRBJ2-1; DNA: TGCAGTGTAGAGAACTCGGGACAGGGTTTTAATGAGCAGTTCTTC; CDR3: CSVENSGQGFNEQFF
V: TRBV20-1; D: NA; size: few; J: TRBJ1-1; DNA: TGCAGTGCTCCCTCTGCCCCTCGACAGGCGAACACTGAAGCTTTCTTT; CDR3: CSAPSAPRQANTEAFF
V: TRBV7-9; D: TRBD2; size: few; J: TRBJ2-7; DNA: TGTGCCAGCAGCTTAGCAGTCGGGGGGATCTACTACGAGCAGTACTTC; CDR3: CASSLAVGGIYYEQYF
V: TRBV4-2; D: TRBD2; size: many; J: TRBJ2-5; DNA: TGTGCCAGCAGCCAAGTAGGGACTAGCGGTCAAGAGACCCAGTACTTC; CDR3: CASSQVGTSGQETQYF
V: TRBV3-1; D: TRBD2; size: NA; J: TRBJ2-1; DNA: TGTGCCAGCAGCCCATCGACTAGCGACTACAATGAGCAGTTCTTC; CDR3: CASSPSTSDYNEQFF
V: TRBV7-2; D: NA; size: NA; J: TRBJ2-7; DNA: TGTGCCAGCAGCTTAGCGACTAGCAGGGGGAGGTACGAGCAGTACTTC; CDR3: CASSLATSRGRYEQYF
V: TRBV20-1; D: NA; size: once; J: TRBJ2-3; DNA: TGCAGTGCTAGAGCGGGGCAGGGAGACACAGATACGCAGTATTTT; CDR3: CSARAGQGDTDTQYF
V: TRBV3-1; D: NA; size: NA; J: TRBJ1-5; DNA: TGTGCCAGCAGCCAAGAGTGGGGAAGCAATCAGCCCCAGCATTTT; CDR3: CASSQEWGSNQPQHF
V: TRBV5-1; D: NA; size: many; J: TRBJ2-5; DNA: TGCGCCAGTCAGAAGTCTACCTACCTTCAAGAGACCCAGTACTTC; CDR3: CASQKSTYLQETQYF
V: TRBV12-5; D: NA; size: once; J: TRBJ2-7; DNA: TGTGCTAGTGCCATCGGAGCCTACAATGAGCAGTACTTC; CDR3: CASAIGAYNEQYF
V: TRBV20-1; D: TRBD1; size: NA; J: TRBJ2-5; DNA: TGCAGTGCTACCTTAAGGACAGGGGGTCAGGAGACCCAGTACTTC; CDR3: CSATLRTGGQETQYF
V: TRBV10-1; D: TRBD1; size: NA; J: TRBJ2-1; DNA: TGCGCCAGCAGTGAGTCGACGGGGACAGGGGGCAATGAGCAGTTCTTC; CDR3: CASSESTGTGGNEQFF
V: TRBV20-1; D: TRBD2; size: once; J: TRBJ2-7; DNA: TGCAGTGCCTTGGGACTAGCAAGGGCCTACGAGCAGTACTTC; CDR3: CSALGLARAYEQYF
V: TRBV20-1; D: TRBD2; size: NA; J: TRBJ2-3; DNA: TGCAGTGCTAGAGGACTAGCGGGGGCCCACACAGATACGCAGTATTTT; CDR3: CSARGLAGAHTDTQYF
V: TRBV28; D: NA; size: NA; J: TRBJ2-3; DNA: TGTGCCTGCAGTTTAAGGGCATCCACAGATACGCAGTATTTT; CDR3: CACSLRASTDTQYF
V: TRBV6-5; D: NA; size: NA; J: TRBJ1-1; DNA: TGTGCCAGCAGTCGGGGCCTTCCAACGAACACTGAAGCTTTCTTT; CDR3: CASSRGLPTNTEAFF
V: TRBV2; D: TRBD1; size: few; J: TRBJ1-4; DNA: TGTGCCAGCTGGACAGGGGGAGAAAAACTGTTTTTT; CDR3: CASWTGGEKLFF
V: TRBV19; D: NA; size: NA; J: TRBJ2-7; DNA: TGTGCCAGTAGTTGGGCCATACCATACGAGCAGTACTTC; CDR3: CASSWAIPYEQYF
V: TRBV12-3/TRBV12-4; D: TRBD2; size: NA; J: TRBJ2-1; DNA: TGTGCCAGCAGTCCCGCGCAGACTAGCGGGAGAAACAATGAGCAGTTCTTC; CDR3: CASSPAQTSGRNNEQFF
V: TRBV6-1; D: NA; size: many; J: TRBJ1-4; DNA: TGTGCCAGCAGTGAGGGCAGTACTAATGAAAAACTGTTTTTT; CDR3: CASSEGSTNEKLFF
V: TRBV2; D: TRBD2; size: NA; J: TRBJ2-1; DNA: TGTGCCAGCAGTGAAAGCCTCGGGACTACCTACAATGAGCAGTTCTTC; CDR3: CASSESLGTTYNEQFF
V: TRBV10-3; D: TRBD2; size: NA; J: TRBJ2-6; DNA: TGTGCCATCAGCCCACTAGCGGGAATGGCGTCTGGGGCCAACGTCCTGACTTTC; CDR3: CAISPLAGMASGANVLTF
V: TRBV4-1; D: TRBD1; size: NA; J: TRBJ2-7; DNA: TGCGCCAGCAGCCAAGTTGGGACAGGGGATTTCGATGAGCAGTACTTC; CDR3: CASSQVGTGDFDEQYF
V: TRBV30; D: NA; size: NA; J: TRBJ2-7; DNA: TGTGCCTGCTCGGGACCTTTCGAGCAGTACTTC; CDR3: CACSGPFEQYF
V: TRBV6-1; D: TRBD1; size: NA; J: TRBJ1-4; DNA: TGTGCCAGCAGTGAAGTCCCCGGGACAGGGGGTAAAAAACTGTTTTTT; CDR3: CASSEVPGTGGKKLFF